This entry features one T cell receptor (beta chain) sequence. The data originate from a study of blood T cell repertoires in COVID-19. Study context: Acute and convalescent COVID-19 samples came from the United States, Italy and Spain. PBMCs, B-cell-depleted T cells, or T cells provided the cDNA or gDNA that made up the material.

The CDR3 is 14 residues long. V dropped 5 bases and J dropped 0; count of bases not matched to a gene: 0. From germline, CDR1 is SGHTA and CDR2 FQGNSA. Original analysis: From reference gene primer amplification, estimates of nucleated cell counts were derived. Here immunoSEQ multiplex PCR was the method, and the copy in TCRdb shows in-frame clones only, minus some. The V and J calls and clone size come from that table; D and trimming were worked out from the DNA. Among about 83,000 clones, around 87% were seen once, and the ten largest hold 3%. Sequencing was performed on peripheral blood. The sequence was collected from a woman aged 50 to 65 with active or convalescent COVID-19. V usage is TRBV7-2 and J usage is TRBJ1-4; 7 bases are shared with TRBD1. The CDR3 nucleotides are TGTGCCAGCAGCGACAGGGCAACTAATGAAAAACTGTTTTTT. Protein sequence: CASSDRATNEKLFF.